The 15 T cell receptor beta chains given below trace back to one sample, sequenced in a study of low-dose radiotherapy and immunotherapy resistance in tumors. Primers targeting TRAV and TRBV primed first-strand cDNA, covering alpha and beta chains. The PCR that amplified TCRs ran for 20 cycles, relying on a constant-region primer and a V-primer adapter. Via MiXCR, TCRdb re-called the reads, giving one row per CDR3 protein. The table lists some 94,000 distinct CDR3 sequences, 20% to 25% of them singletons, with around 13% in the top ten. Time point meaning: after trial treatment. The treatment was: LDRT plus nivolumab, ipilimumab, low-dose cyclophosphamide and aspirin (RACIN trial). Material: PBMCs, obtained after low-dose radiotherapy plus immunotherapy. Receptors originate from a female donor with ovarian cancer.

On this clonotype: A read error is possible here, since a much larger clone lies one base away. The rearrangement uses TRBV10-3 and TRBJ1-2; TRBD1 agrees at 8 bases. The CDR3 totals 14 residues. From germline, CDR1 is ENHRY and CDR2 SYGVKD. The CDR3 here is CVIRRTGQDDGYTF. The CDR3 DNA reads as TGTGTCATCAGAAGGACAGGGCAGGATGATGGCTACACCTTC.

This clonotype was seen ten or more times. The chain uses TRBV5-3 and TRBJ2-1; D may be TRBD1 (6 bases). TRBV5-3 is designated an ORF whose function remains uncertain. CDR3 size: 15 residues. The V and J ends lost 8 bases and 3 bases respectively, with 18 bases between them. Here the CDR3 DNA reads TGTGCCAGCTTGGGGCAGGGGCCCATCTACAATGAGCAGTTCTTC. Protein: CASLGQGPIYNEQFF.

This clonotype came up many times. This chain connects TRBV7-3 to TRBJ1-1, with D maybe TRBD1 (5 bases). The V end was cut by 0 bases, the J end by 1 base, with 18 bases between. CDR1 is SGHTA, CDR2 FQGTGA, per germline. CDR3 size: 18 residues. CDR3 coding DNA: TGTGCCAGCAGCTTAACGTCGGTGAGGGGAGGTTCGAACACTGAAGCTTTCTTT. As protein: CASSLTSVRGGSNTEAFF.

There are many counts of this clonotype. The CDR3 DNA reads TGTGCCAGCAGTGCACCGGGACAGGGCACAGATACGCAGTATTTT. It is translated as CASSAPGQGTDTQYF. The rearrangement links TRBV6-6 to TRBJ2-3; 8 nucleotides agree with TRBD1. The V and J ends lost 5 bases and 1 base, in that order; junction bases with no gene match: 5. Germline CDR1 MNHNY, CDR2 SVGAGI (reference sequence). This CDR3 comprises 15 residues.

The V gene is TRBV5-1, the J gene TRBJ1-1, with D uncertain. Looked up from germline, CDR1 is SGHRS and CDR2 is YFSETQ. V was clipped by 3 bases and J by 0 bases, with 21 bases between them. The CDR3 runs 18 residues. The CDR3: CASSSQPPAAGVNTEAFF. CDR3 bases: TGCGCCAGCAGCTCACAGCCCCCGGCAGCTGGTGTGAACACTGAAGCTTTCTTT. Using reference TRBV5-1 and TRBJ1-1 for the parts outside the CDR3, the full variable domain is KAGVTQTPRYLIKTRGQQVTLSCSPISGHRSVSWYQQTPGQGLQFLFEYFSETQRNKGNFPGRFSGRQFSNSRSEMNVSTLELGDSALYLCASSSQPPAAGVNTEAFFGQGTRLTVV.

This clonotype was seen many times. This rearrangement joins TRBV19 to TRBJ2-2; D is possibly TRBD2 (5 bases). CDR3 size: 15 residues. The germline gives CDR1 LNHDA, CDR2 SQIVND (reference sequence). V was pared by 10 bases and J by 5 bases, with 20 bases between. The chain's CDR3 is CATLRGPRATGELFF. In nucleotides, the CDR3 is TGTGCCACTCTCCGTGGTCCGCGGGCGACCGGGGAGCTGTTTTTT.

The chain recombines TRBV6-2 or TRBV6-3 with TRBJ2-5; the D is unclear. Germline V lookup: CDR1 MNHEY, CDR2 SVGEGT. V was pared by 9 bases and J by 4 bases, with 12 bases between. The CDR3 extends over 12 amino acids. The CDR3 spells CASQALGETQYF. CDR3 coding DNA: TGTGCCAGTCAGGCGCTCGGAGAGACCCAGTACTTC.

This clonotype was detected only a few times. The CDR3 spells CASSQITSGSLNEQFF. The CDR3 DNA reads TGTGCCAGCAGCCAAATCACTAGCGGGAGCCTCAATGAGCAGTTCTTC. The J gene is TRBJ2-1, the V gene TRBV4-2; TRBD2 matches at 11 bases. The CDR3 has 16 residues. Germline V gene sequence: CDR1 LGHNA, CDR2 YNFKEQ. Trimming removed 2 bases from V and 6 bases from J; junction bases left unmatched: 6.

This clonotype has just a few counts. The V and J genes are TRBV4-2 and TRBJ2-7; TRBD1 agrees at 8 bases. J gave up 9 bases and V 4 bases, and 14 bases lay outside the gene matches. The CDR3 covers 15 residues. Per the germline V gene, CDR1 is LGHNA and CDR2 is YNFKEQ. The CDR3 DNA is TGTGCCAGCAGCCTGACCGAGACAGGGGTCCGTTTGCAGTACTTC. Its translation: CASSLTETGVRLQYF.

The chain carries TRBV6-2 or TRBV6-3 and TRBJ1-2, with 9 bases lining up with TRBD1. Germline V gives CDR1 MNHEY, CDR2 SVGEGT. The CDR3 covers 14 residues. The ends lost 2 bases at V and 4 bases at J; junction bases unmatched: 2. CDR3 amino acids: CASSYGTGIYGYTF. The DNA of the CDR3 is TGTGCCAGCAGTTACGGGACAGGGATCTATGGCTACACCTTC.

This clonotype was counted between two and nine times. It may be a read error: a sequence one base away is much more abundant. V usage is TRBV2 and J usage is TRBJ1-1, with D perhaps matching TRBD1 (5 bases). Per the germline V gene, CDR1 is SNHLY and CDR2 is FYNNEI. The CDR3 consists of 15 residues. V was cut by 7 bases and J by 0 bases, with 15 bases left in between. This chain's CDR3 is CASIGTVIMNTEAFF. CDR3 DNA: TGTGCCAGCATCGGGACGGTGATTATGAACACTGAAGCTTTCTTT.

This clonotype showed up many times. This chain uses TRBV28 with TRBJ2-6; TRBD1 matches at 7 bases. CDR1 is MDHEN and CDR2 is SYDVKM in the germline V gene. The CDR3 extends over 15 amino acids. V dropped 5 bases and J dropped 2; count of bases not matched to a gene: 3. The CDR3 bases are TGTGCCAGCAGTACAGGGGTGGCTGGGGCCAACGTCCTGACTTTC. This encodes CASSTGVAGANVLTF. Full variable domain (outside the CDR3, taken from reference TRBV28 and TRBJ2-6): DVKVTQSSRYLVKRTGEKVFLECVQDMDHENMFWYRQDPGLGLRLIYFSYDVKMKEKGDIPEGYSVSREKKERFSLILESASTNQTSMYLCASSTGVAGANVLTFGAGSRLTVL.

This clonotype was recorded at least ten times. The chain recombines TRBV29-1 with TRBJ1-5, with TRBD1 identical over 9 bases. CDR3 length: 14 residues. After removal of 6 bases from V and 1 base from J, the junction contained 4 bases not matched to a gene. Germline loops: CDR1 SQVTM, CDR2 ANQGSEA. The CDR3 sequence: CSVPGTGSNQPQHF. DNA of the CDR3: TGCAGCGTCCCCGGGACAGGGAGCAATCAGCCCCAGCATTTT.

V is TRBV5-1 and J is TRBJ1-1; D possibly corresponds to TRBD1 (6 bases). From germline, CDR1 is SGHRS and CDR2 YFSETQ. There are 15 residues in the CDR3. The V end was cut by 0 bases, the J end by 4 bases, with 13 bases between. CDR3 in DNA: TGCGCCAGCAGCTTGGAGGGGGGAAGAGGCACTGAAGCTTTCTTT. This sequence encodes CASSLEGGRGTEAFF.

There are many counts of this clonotype. V and J are TRBV7-2 and TRBJ2-7; D is uncertain. CDR3 length: 11 residues. Trimming took off 5 bases at V and 6 bases at J, with 8 bases between the two ends. Germline V lookup: CDR1 SGHTA, CDR2 FQGNSA. The CDR3 is CASSQAGEQYF. CDR3 DNA sequence: TGTGCCAGCAGCCAAGCCGGCGAGCAGTACTTC.